This TCR beta chain was recorded in a study of OX40 agonist ivuxolimab in advanced cancers. About the research overall: Ivuxolimab, an antibody that agonizes OX40 (CD134), was administered to the patients. Findings and limits, study-wide: Expanded clones were, on average, more numerous among CD8+ T cells than CD4+. The study observed clonal expansion of CD4+ and CD8+ blood T cells by week 6 at 0.1 to 3.0 mg/kg.

The data were produced by immunoSEQ multiplex PCR, yet TCRdb's version contains in-frame clones alone and is incomplete. The sample yields roughly 45,000 clones, roughly three quarters seen once. With respect to this clone: The antigen remains unidentified.

Trimming at V came to 0 bases and at J to 4 bases, leaving 5 bases not matched to a gene. This CDR3 contains 18 residues. Germline V gives CDR1 WNHNN, CDR2 SYGVQD (reference sequence). The chain carries TRBV10-1 and TRBJ2-3, with 15 bases aligning to TRBD2. The receptor was isolated from an adult with an advanced solid tumor such as melanoma, head and neck, liver or kidney cancer. This specimen consisted of CD4+ or CD8+ T cells sorted from blood, obtained in a trial of the OX40 agonist ivuxolimab. The chain's CDR3 is CASSESTRTSGRADTQYF. Written as DNA, the CDR3 is TGCGCCAGCAGTGAGTCGACAAGGACTAGCGGGAGGGCAGATACGCAGTATTTT.